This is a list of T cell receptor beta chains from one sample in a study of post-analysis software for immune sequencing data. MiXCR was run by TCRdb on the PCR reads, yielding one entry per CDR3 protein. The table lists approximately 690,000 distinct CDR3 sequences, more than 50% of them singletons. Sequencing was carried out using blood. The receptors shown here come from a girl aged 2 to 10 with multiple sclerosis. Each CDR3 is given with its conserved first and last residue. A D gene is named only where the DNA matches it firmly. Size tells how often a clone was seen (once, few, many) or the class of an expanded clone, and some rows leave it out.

CASSPWTGNEQYF | TGTGCCAGCAGCCCTTGGACAGGGAACGAGCAGTACTTC | TRBD1 | TRBV7-8 | NA | TRBJ2-7
CSGQQGTTSTDTQYF | TGCAGCGGCCAACAGGGCACCACTAGCACAGATACGCAGTATTTT | NA | TRBV29-1 | NA | TRBJ2-3
CSASPRGQAYEKLFF | TGCAGTGCTAGTCCCCGGGGACAGGCCTATGAAAAACTGTTTTTT | TRBD1 | TRBV20-1 | NA | TRBJ1-4
CATSDSARSADTQYF | TGTGCCACCAGTGACAGCGCCCGGTCGGCAGATACGCAGTATTTT | NA | TRBV24-1 | NA | TRBJ2-3
CASSVAGVIYEQYF | TGTGCCAGCAGTGTAGCGGGAGTGATCTACGAGCAGTACTTC | TRBD2 | TRBV27 | once | TRBJ2-7
CASSLKAGTSGGANVLTF | TGTGCCAGCAGTTTGAAAGCCGGGACCTCGGGGGGGGCCAACGTCCTGACTTTC | NA | TRBV6-5 | once | TRBJ2-6
CASSYSAFYGYTF | TGTGCCAGCAGTTATAGTGCTTTCTATGGCTACACCTTC | NA | TRBV6-5 | NA | TRBJ1-2
CASSSTGGTDYEQYF | TGTGCCAGCAGTTCAACAGGGGGAACGGACTACGAGCAGTACTTC | TRBD1 | TRBV12-3/TRBV12-4 | NA | TRBJ2-7
CASSHPARVYEQYF | TGTGCCAGCAGCCACCCGGCACGTGTGTACGAGCAGTACTTC | NA | TRBV14 | NA | TRBJ2-7
CASSERDRVYGYTF | TGTGCCAGCAGTGAACGGGACAGGGTATATGGCTACACCTTC | TRBD1 | TRBV25-1 | NA | TRBJ1-2
CASSQDLVVDRAYGYTF | TGCGCCAGCAGCCAAGATCTTGTAGTGGACAGGGCCTATGGCTACACCTTC | TRBD1 | TRBV4-3 | few | TRBJ1-2